A selection of T cell receptor beta chains follows, all from one sample in a study of blood T cell repertoires in COVID-19. Only in-frame clones appear in the TCRdb table, and some are missing; sequencing was by immunoSEQ multiplex PCR. The profile shows 200,000 to 250,000 clones, roughly four fifths of them singletons. The sequenced material came from peripheral blood. All receptors derive from a woman over 75 with COVID-19, enrolled during active disease. CDR3s include the opening cysteine and the closing phenylalanine or tryptophan. Each record gives: D gene, CDR3 length, V gene, clone size, J gene, CDR3 DNA, CDR3 protein. A D gene is named only where the DNA matches it firmly. Expanded clones are given a class, and other clones once, few, many or no size at all.

>TRBD1|13|TRBV5-1|.|TRBJ1-2
TGCGCCAGCAGCTTACAGGGGGACTATGGCTACACCTTC
CASSLQGDYGYTF
>.|13|TRBV5-6|.|TRBJ1-2
TGTGCCAGCAGCTTGAGAGGGGAGGGTGGCTACACCTTC
CASSLRGEGGYTF
>TRBD2|17|TRBV9|.|TRBJ2-3
TGTGCCAGCAGCGTAGCTCCTAGCGGGGGGGCCGGAGATACGCAGTATTTT
CASSVAPSGGAGDTQYF
>.|14|TRBV5-1|.|TRBJ1-6
TGCGCCAGCAGCCCCCAGGCAGAAAATTCACCCCTCCACTTT
CASSPQAENSPLHF
>TRBD1|15|TRBV5-1|.|TRBJ1-2
TGCGCCAGCAGCTTGGGGACAGGGCCTAACTATGGCTACACCTTC
CASSLGTGPNYGYTF
>.|13|TRBV28|.|TRBJ1-3
TGTGCCAGCAGTTTAACACGAGGAAACACCATATATTTT
CASSLTRGNTIYF
>TRBD2|16|TRBV9|.|TRBJ2-2
TGTGCCACCTCCCCGGGACTAGCGGGAGGGGTCGGGGAGCTGTTTTTT
CATSPGLAGGVGELFF
>.|12|TRBV6-1|.|TRBJ1-6
TGTGCCAGCAGTGAAGCCTATACACCCCTCCACTTT
CASSEAYTPLHF
>.|12|TRBV5-1|few|TRBJ2-7
TGCGCCAGCAGCTTGGACGGCTACGAGCAGTACTTC
CASSLDGYEQYF
>.|12|TRBV18|few|TRBJ2-7
TGTGCCAGCTCACGCGTATCCTACGAGCAGTACTTC
CASSRVSYEQYF
>TRBD1|15|TRBV19|once|TRBJ1-6
TGTGCCAGTAGGGGACAGACCTACTATAATTCACCCCTCCACTTT
CASRGQTYYNSPLHF
>.|11|TRBV29-1|.|TRBJ2-1
TGCAGCGTTGTCCTATACAATGAGCAGTTCTTC
CSVVLYNEQFF
>.|13|TRBV30|.|TRBJ1-1
TGTGCCTGGAGCCCAGGAGGGTATACTGAAGCTTTCTTT
CAWSPGGYTEAFF
>TRBD2|15|TRBV7-2|once|TRBJ2-3
TGTGCCAGCAGTCGGGTAGCGGGCGGGACAGATACGCAGTATTTT
CASSRVAGGTDTQYF
>TRBD1|13|TRBV6-1|.|TRBJ1-2
TGTGCCAGCAGTTGGACAGGGGGCGATGGCTACACCTTC
CASSWTGGDGYTF
>.|12|TRBV12-3/TRBV12-4|.|TRBJ2-7
TGTGCCAGCAGCCAACTCGACTACGAGCAGTACTTC
CASSQLDYEQYF
>TRBD1|16|TRBV5-6|.|TRBJ1-2
TGTGCCAGCAGCTTAGACGACAGGGTCGGGTCGGACGGCTACACCTTC
CASSLDDRVGSDGYTF
>.|14|TRBV18|once|TRBJ2-5
TGTGCCAGCTCAGGGAGTAATTCCCAAGAGACCCAGTACTTC
CASSGSNSQETQYF
>TRBD1|15|TRBV2|.|TRBJ1-5
TGTGCCAGCAGTGGGACAGGGTTGGGCCGGGAGCCCCAGCATTTT
CASSGTGLGREPQHF
>TRBD2|16|TRBV18|.|TRBJ2-5
TGTGCCAGCTCACTCCGGGGTAGCGGGCAGAAAGAGACCCAGTACTTC
CASSLRGSGQKETQYF
>TRBD2|19|TRBV30|few|TRBJ2-2
TGTGCCTGGAGTGTACGGGGTAGCGGGAGGCTCCAAAACACCGGGGAGCTGTTTTTT
CAWSVRGSGRLQNTGELFF
>.|13|TRBV6-2/TRBV6-3|.|TRBJ1-5
TGTGCCAGCAGTCCCCAGGGCAATCAGCCCCAGCATTTT
CASSPQGNQPQHF
>TRBD2|15|TRBV28|.|TRBJ2-1
TGTGCCAGCAGTACCCCCGGGACTAGCGGGATTGAGCAGTTCTTC
CASSTPGTSGIEQFF
>.|15|TRBV27|.|TRBJ2-3
TGTGCCAGCAGTTTCCCACCCAGCGCAGCGGATACGCAGTATTTT
CASSFPPSAADTQYF
>.|13|TRBV5-4|.|TRBJ1-1
TGTGCCAGCAGCCCCGTGGTCGGCACTGAAGCTTTCTTT
CASSPVVGTEAFF
>.|16|TRBV18|.|TRBJ1-3
TGTGCCAGCTCACTCACGGGGGGCAGCTCTGGAAACACCATATATTTT
CASSLTGGSSGNTIYF
>.|16|TRBV19|once|TRBJ1-2
TGTGCCAGTAGTATAGATGGGACAAGCACTAACTATGGCTACACCTTC
CASSIDGTSTNYGYTF
>.|12|TRBV7-9|.|TRBJ2-5
TGTGCCAGCAGCTTCGTGGGGGGGACCCAGTACTTC
CASSFVGGTQYF